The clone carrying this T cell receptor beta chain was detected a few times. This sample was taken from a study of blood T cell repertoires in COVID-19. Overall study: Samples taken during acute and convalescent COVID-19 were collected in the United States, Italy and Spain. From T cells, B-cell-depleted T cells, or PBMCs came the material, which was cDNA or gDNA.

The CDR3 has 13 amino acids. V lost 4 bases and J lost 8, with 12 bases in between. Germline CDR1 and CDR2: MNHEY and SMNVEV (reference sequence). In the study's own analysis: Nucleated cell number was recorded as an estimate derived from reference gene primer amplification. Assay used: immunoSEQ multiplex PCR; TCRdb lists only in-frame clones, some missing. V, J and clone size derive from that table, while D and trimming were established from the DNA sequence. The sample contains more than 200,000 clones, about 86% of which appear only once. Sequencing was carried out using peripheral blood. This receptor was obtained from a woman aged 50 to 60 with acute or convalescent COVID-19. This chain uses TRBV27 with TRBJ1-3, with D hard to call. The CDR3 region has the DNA TGTGCCAGCAGTTCTCCGTTAGCGGACACCATATATTTT. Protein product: CASSSPLADTIYF.